This T cell receptor beta chain is from a study of T cells in localized non-small cell lung cancer. Notes on the study in general: In uninvolved adjacent lung, T cell clonality reached its highest value, exceeding tumor.

Some clones are missing from TCRdb's copy, which holds only in-frame ones; the method was immunoSEQ multiplex PCR. Here the sample spans 45,000 or so clones, 85% to 90% being singletons. Remarks on this clone: The antigen is unknown.

Germline V lookup: CDR1 SGHRS, CDR2 YFSETQ. V dropped 0 bases and J dropped 0 bases, with 7 bases sitting between them. This CDR3 has 15 amino acids. Material: PBMCs, obtained before any cancer treatment. This receptor was obtained from a man between 40 and 69 years old with stage II lung adenocarcinoma. The chain uses TRBV5-1 and TRBJ1-5; D may be TRBD1 (5 bases). CDR3 in amino acids: CASSLAGGSNQPQHF. The CDR3 DNA is TGCGCCAGCAGCTTGGCTGGGGGTAGCAATCAGCCCCAGCATTTT.